This TCR beta chain was sequenced during a study of shared clonotypes between healthy human individuals (dated by TCRdb to 2018 to 2021). Context from the whole study: A couple of women and three men aged 18 to 49 years were included in the cohort. For each donor, CD4 naive and CD4 memory were each given three plates, CD8 naive was given two plates, and CD8 memory was given one plate. The study deeply sequenced blood TCR repertoires of about 5 healthy adults to estimate repertoire size and the extent of clonotype sharing between individuals. To increase sequencing depth and limit assay-specific biases, TCR repertoire library preparation and sequencing were carried out by different laboratories using diverse techniques. Per donor, leukapheresis produced somewhere between about 0.8 and 9 billion PBMCs.

The CDR3 contains 14 residues, cysteine and phenylalanine counted. Only the CDR3 DNA is retained, 42 bases long and in frame from the first base. At the junction V is shortened by 4 bases and J by 4 bases; bases outside the gene matches: 5. The germline V gene sets CDR1 to SGHAT and CDR2 to FQNNGV. As regards this clone: Its target antigen remains unknown. No clone much larger than this one lies a single base away; base qualities are absent.

What the study reported, not specific to this receptor: Only blood was sampled, and tissue TCR repertoires likely differ from those in blood. The genetic and exposure-history diversity represented was limited by the small number of donors. About 5% of naive CD4, 3.5% of naive CD8, 2.3% of memory CD4, and about 0.4% of memory CD8 clonotypes were shared across several donors. Higher generation probabilities were observed for clonotypes shared by all four sorted-subset donors than for non-shared clonotypes. Rarefaction of sorted-subset datasets indicated incomplete sequencing despite the large sequencing depth. Pairwise subsampling led to the expectation that sequencing depth would affect the degree of clonotype sharing among donors. Naive subsets generally had larger estimated clonotype richness than memory subsets did.

For the CD8 naive samples, CD45RO-negative cells were positively selected for CCR7, yielding a CD45RA+CCR7+ population from which TemRA cells were excluded. The donors were healthy, HIV-negative adults who had no recently reported acute infections or vaccinations. Every donor was a Caucasian adult residing in Nashville, Tennessee, USA. Blood was collected by leukapheresis, and PBMCs were isolated by Ficoll-Histopaque density gradient centrifugation and then cryopreserved in liquid nitrogen vapor phase. Purity and quantity of every magnetically sorted T cell population were checked by analytical flow cytometry. Genomic DNA was isolated from each sorted fraction and quantified by UV absorbance on a Nanodrop 2000c. Using the deep immunoSEQ assay, multiplex PCR amplified TCR CDR3 regions from genomic DNA. Genomic DNA extracted from each cell subset was distributed evenly over all wells of several immunoSEQ 96-well plates, and each plate served as one replicate. For sorted subsets, each replicate PCR was loaded with about 0.2 ug genomic DNA, equivalent to about 30,000 T cell genomes. Purified libraries were quantified with a Qubit 3.0 fluorometer, sized on a Bioanalyzer 2100, and re-quantified with the KAPA Library Quantification kit. Each immunoSEQ 96-well plate was sequenced on its own single-read 150-cycle Illumina NextSeq 550 flow cell. On the study's bioinformatics: The immunoSEQ output contained only junctional sequences without quality scores, so filtering could not match that applied to full-length reads. Sequences were annotated with PyIR, a Python wrapper for IgBLAST v1.9, and V/J genes and CDR3 were assigned using IMGT germline references. Reads were filtered out if the reads had weak V/J assignments (E-value above 1e-6), no CDR3, stop codons, out-of-frame junctions, or ambiguous translated residues. A V3J clonotype was defined by an identical inferred V gene, J gene, and CDR3 amino acid sequence. Percentage overlap between repertoires was calculated by dividing the number of shared unique clonotypes by the size of the smaller repertoire. Richness of each repertoire was evaluated using RTK rarefaction, the Chao1 estimator, and Recon v2.1 estimates of unobserved clonotypes. For all TCRbeta clonotypes obtained by the gDNA method from a handful of donors, generation probabilities were computed with OLGA. TCRdb stores this immuneACCESS table with in-frame sequences only. Part of the clones is absent; in the studies checked, under half of the shortfall reflects unresolved V genes, and no reason is known for the rest. The V and J calls and the clone size are those of that table, but D and trimming were determined from the DNA. In this sample the table shows roughly 770,000 clones, roughly 96% of which occur a single time. The ten largest clonotypes hold roughly 0.23% of the sample.

In this chain, TRBV11-2 is recombined with TRBJ2-7, and 9 junctional nucleotides match TRBD2. The source of this sequence is a man under 40 in good health. Sequencing was performed on naive CD8+ T cells sorted from blood. The cell subset or site label on this specimen signifies: CD45RA+CCR7+. The CDR3 has the sequence CASSSFAGGYEQYF. The DNA sequence is TGTGCCAGCAGCTCCTTCGCGGGGGGGTACGAGCAGTACTTC.